This T cell receptor (beta chain) was sequenced in a study of blood T cell repertoires in COVID-19. Study context: Donors in Cohort 3 who had recovered were those with two negative PCRs, healthcare professional clearance, or resolution of their symptoms.

Authors' data handling: Reference gene primer amplification in the assay estimated nucleated cell counts. This table comes from immunoSEQ multiplex PCR, and its TCRdb copy is limited to in-frame clones, with some not included. V, J and clone size are taken as reported in that table, and D and trimming were inferred from the DNA itself. This sample carries 250,000 to 350,000 clones, more than 75% of them seen once, and the ten largest clones take around 2%. Study members were between about 18 and 100 years old and lived in 25 or so US regions. The germline V gene has CDR1 SEHNR and CDR2 FQNEAQ (reference sequence). This CDR3 is 15 amino acids long. V lost 6 bases, J lost 7 bases, and 14 bases stayed unmatched.

This chain uses TRBV7-9 with TRBJ2-7, with 8 bases identical to TRBD1. The sequenced sample was PBMCs or T cells enriched from blood (not recorded which). The source of this sequence is a woman aged 60-75 years in a cohort exposed to, infected with or recovered from COVID-19 (not recorded which). The CDR3, as DNA: TGTGCCAGCAGTCTCAGGGGGCCTCCGCTAGAAGAGCAGTACTTC. It translates to CASSLRGPPLEEQYF.